The source of this TCR beta chain is a study of radiotherapy plus CTLA-4 blockade in lung cancer. Turning to the study itself: Among patients, under 20% showed objective responses, and 31% had disease control. General study findings and limits: Blood TCR clones of tumor origin expanded after radiotherapy plus ipilimumab.

Germline assignment: CDR1 MNHNY and CDR2 SVGAGI (reference sequence). There are 12 residues in the CDR3. Trimming at V came to 0 bases and at J to 8 bases, leaving 0 bases not matched to a gene. As to this clone: Its antigen remains unknown.

Focal radiation and CTLA-4 blockade (ipilimumab) were tested in chemo-refractory metastatic non-small-cell lung cancer patients. Using immunoSEQ multiplex PCR, the repertoire was profiled, and TCRdb retains in-frame clones only, with some absent. This sample has tens of thousands of clones, with around 79% found just once. This chain joins TRBV6-6 and TRBJ1-2, with 7 bases fitting TRBD1. The TCR sequence derives from a human donor with non-small cell lung cancer who had a complete response to radiotherapy plus ipilimumab. The sequencing here drew on peripheral blood, taken from a patient treated with radiotherapy plus ipilimumab. The CDR3 loop is CASSYSGGGYTF. As DNA, the CDR3 is TGTGCCAGCAGTTACTCAGGGGGCGGCTACACCTTC.